This paragraph covers one T cell receptor beta chain sequence. This clonotype occurred a few times. There is no known antigen for this receptor. Qualities for individual bases were not recorded, and no much larger clone is one base off. Sequencing used an Illumina HiSeq 2500. Quantitative 5'-RACE with molecular barcodes was the method used to prepare the TCR beta libraries. For the original study's pipeline: A new computational method based on a probabilistic model of VDJ rearrangement was used to identify disease-linked TCR variants. Using fastp trimming at Q25 and MiXCR clonotype assembly, TCRdb reanalyzed the public sequencing data and kept in-frame beta chains. Merged by CDR3 protein, the rows form single entries marked with the most common genes and DNA. The V and J calls and clone size come from TCRdb's table, not from the authors' own analysis. In all, the sample holds about 540,000 distinct CDR3 sequences, and approximately 11% of those were seen once. The top ten hold about 6.5% of the sample.

V sheds 7 bases and J sheds 0 bases, leaving 10 bases between their ends. From its cysteine to its phenylalanine, the CDR3 spans 14 amino acids. Only CDR3 DNA is held: 42 bases, read in frame from base 1. This sample is drawn from a study of CD8 T cells in ankylosing spondylitis (dated by TCRdb to about 2017). Regarding the research as a whole: T cell receptor beta repertoires were profiled in healthy donors and ankylosing spondylitis patients so that disease-linked TCR variants could be found. The full study cohort was made up of 25 ankylosing spondylitis patients and some 100 healthy donors. Samples of peripheral blood were taken, and for ankylosing spondylitis patients, synovial fluid was collected as well.

Study-wide findings and limitations: The disease-linked clones showed a CD8+ phenotype and occurred at relatively low frequencies in peripheral blood. Blood from ankylosing spondylitis patients appeared to be characterized by a TCR beta motif made up of under ten highly homologous amino acid variants. The disease-linked clones were reported to be significantly enriched in matched synovial fluid samples from ankylosing spondylitis patients. Some TCR beta motif variants had previously been reported in synovial fluid and blood of reactive arthritis patients, which suggested common disease-initiation mechanisms.

This clonotype was sampled from a male donor with ankylosing spondylitis. Recombination connected TRBV12-3 or TRBV12-4 to TRBJ2-1; no D segment can be confidently identified. The sample consisted of blood, either unsorted or a sorted T cell fraction (not recorded which). The CDR3 in this case is CASKLTSSYNEQFF. The nucleotides are TGTGCCAGCAAATTAACAAGCTCCTACAATGAGCAGTTCTTC.